The rows below give T cell receptor beta chains drawn from one sample of a study of blood T cell repertoires in COVID-19. The repertoire was sequenced with immunoSEQ multiplex PCR; TCRdb's copy has only in-frame clones and lacks some. This table holds about 440,000 clones, about 89% found once. The sample taken for sequencing was peripheral blood. Source of these receptors: a woman in her twenties or thirties with acute or convalescent COVID-19. The CDR3 runs from the conserved cysteine through the conserved F or W. A D gene is named only where the DNA matches it firmly. Some rows have no size entry. The others give once, few or many, or a class for an expanded clone.

V gene: TRBV9
D gene: TRBD1
clone size: -
J gene: TRBJ1-6
CDR3 protein: CASSVADRAVSPLHF
CDR3 DNA: TGTGCCAGCAGCGTAGCTGACAGGGCAGTTTCACCCCTCCACTTT

V gene: TRBV5-1
D gene: TRBD2
clone size: -
J gene: TRBJ2-1
CDR3 protein: CASSSIGLAGINEQFF
CDR3 DNA: TGCGCCAGCAGCTCAATCGGACTAGCGGGGATCAATGAGCAGTTCTTC

V gene: TRBV19
D gene: TRBD2
clone size: -
J gene: TRBJ2-1
CDR3 protein: CASSSGRTNNEQFF
CDR3 DNA: TGTGCCAGTAGTTCCGGGAGGACCAACAATGAGCAGTTCTTC

V gene: TRBV7-9
D gene: TRBD2
clone size: -
J gene: TRBJ2-7
CDR3 protein: CASSLSGTHRGEQYF
CDR3 DNA: TGTGCCAGCAGCTTAAGCGGGACCCATCGAGGCGAGCAGTACTTC

V gene: TRBV3-1/TRBV3-2
D gene: -
clone size: -
J gene: TRBJ1-1
CDR3 protein: CASSYARREAFF
CDR3 DNA: TGTGCCAGCAGCTACGCTAGACGGGAAGCTTTCTTT

V gene: TRBV14
D gene: -
clone size: -
J gene: TRBJ2-1
CDR3 protein: CASSRNRDKHNEQFF
CDR3 DNA: TGTGCCAGCAGCCGAAACCGGGACAAACACAATGAGCAGTTCTTC

V gene: TRBV29-1
D gene: -
clone size: -
J gene: TRBJ1-2
CDR3 protein: CSVEGPSGGDTRGYTF
CDR3 DNA: TGCAGCGTTGAGGGGCCGTCGGGGGGCGACACGCGTGGCTACACCTTC

V gene: TRBV18
D gene: -
clone size: -
J gene: TRBJ2-7
CDR3 protein: CASSPPGGYEQYF
CDR3 DNA: TGTGCCAGCTCACCACCAGGGGGATACGAGCAGTACTTC

V gene: TRBV11-2
D gene: -
clone size: -
J gene: TRBJ1-3
CDR3 protein: CASSLGSGGSSGNTIYF
CDR3 DNA: TGTGCCAGCAGCTTAGGGTCAGGAGGGTCCTCTGGAAACACCATATATTTT

V gene: TRBV30
D gene: TRBD1
clone size: -
J gene: TRBJ1-6
CDR3 protein: CAWSPGGYNSPLHF
CDR3 DNA: TGTGCCTGGAGCCCAGGGGGCTATAATTCACCCCTCCACTTT

V gene: TRBV7-9
D gene: TRBD1
clone size: few
J gene: TRBJ1-1
CDR3 protein: CASSSLYNPGQVNTEAFF
CDR3 DNA: TGTGCCAGCAGCTCCTTGTATAACCCGGGACAGGTGAACACTGAAGCTTTCTTT

V gene: TRBV19
D gene: -
clone size: -
J gene: TRBJ2-2
CDR3 protein: CASRGQLDTGELFF
CDR3 DNA: TGTGCCAGTAGAGGACAGCTTGATACCGGGGAGCTGTTTTTT

V gene: TRBV28
D gene: -
clone size: -
J gene: TRBJ1-1
CDR3 protein: CASNGGLRTEAFF
CDR3 DNA: TGTGCCAGCAACGGGGGTCTGAGGACTGAAGCTTTCTTT

V gene: TRBV24-1
D gene: -
clone size: -
J gene: TRBJ2-5
CDR3 protein: CATSDPGRLETQYF
CDR3 DNA: TGTGCCACCAGTGATCCCGGGAGACTAGAGACCCAGTACTTC

V gene: TRBV5-6
D gene: -
clone size: -
J gene: TRBJ1-2
CDR3 protein: CASSPLREASYGYTF
CDR3 DNA: TGTGCCAGCAGCCCTCTAAGGGAGGCCTCCTATGGCTACACCTTC

V gene: TRBV6-5
D gene: TRBD2
clone size: -
J gene: TRBJ2-7
CDR3 protein: CASSYRISGGEQYF
CDR3 DNA: TGTGCCAGCAGTTATCGGATCTCGGGGGGGGAGCAGTACTTC

V gene: TRBV7-6
D gene: -
clone size: -
J gene: TRBJ1-1
CDR3 protein: CASSQPEGEAFF
CDR3 DNA: TGTGCCAGCAGCCAGCCCGAGGGTGAAGCTTTCTTT

V gene: TRBV7-2
D gene: TRBD2
clone size: -
J gene: TRBJ2-5
CDR3 protein: CASSPGLAGGQETQYF
CDR3 DNA: TGTGCCAGCAGCCCCGGACTAGCGGGGGGCCAAGAGACCCAGTACTTC

V gene: TRBV30
D gene: TRBD1
clone size: -
J gene: TRBJ1-5
CDR3 protein: CAWGGQGKYQPQHF
CDR3 DNA: TGTGCCTGGGGGGGACAGGGAAAATATCAGCCCCAGCATTTT

V gene: TRBV5-1
D gene: -
clone size: -
J gene: TRBJ2-7
CDR3 protein: CASSLDLRTRSYEQYF
CDR3 DNA: TGCGCCAGCAGCTTGGATTTGCGTACTCGCTCCTACGAGCAGTACTTC

V gene: TRBV29-1
D gene: -
clone size: -
J gene: TRBJ1-1
CDR3 protein: CSVQATNTEAFF
CDR3 DNA: TGCAGCGTCCAGGCAACGAACACTGAAGCTTTCTTT

V gene: TRBV30
D gene: -
clone size: -
J gene: TRBJ2-5
CDR3 protein: CAWRVGGETQYF
CDR3 DNA: TGTGCCTGGAGGGTCGGGGGAGAGACCCAGTACTTC

V gene: TRBV4-1
D gene: -
clone size: -
J gene: TRBJ2-5
CDR3 protein: CASSQLFRDMEETQYF
CDR3 DNA: TGCGCCAGCAGCCAGCTATTCCGGGACATGGAAGAGACCCAGTACTTC

V gene: TRBV7-2
D gene: -
clone size: -
J gene: TRBJ1-1
CDR3 protein: CASSFHGNTEAFF
CDR3 DNA: TGTGCCAGCAGCTTCCACGGGAACACTGAAGCTTTCTTT

V gene: TRBV6-5
D gene: -
clone size: -
J gene: TRBJ1-2
CDR3 protein: CASSYVGGGNYGYTF
CDR3 DNA: TGTGCCAGCAGTTATGTAGGGGGTGGTAACTATGGCTACACCTTC

V gene: TRBV6-2/TRBV6-3
D gene: -
clone size: few
J gene: TRBJ1-2
CDR3 protein: CASSYSGGTYGYTF
CDR3 DNA: TGTGCCAGCAGTTACTCCGGGGGAACCTATGGCTACACCTTC

V gene: TRBV19
D gene: TRBD1
clone size: -
J gene: TRBJ1-5
CDR3 protein: CASQQGLGPQHF
CDR3 DNA: TGTGCCAGCCAACAGGGGCTGGGGCCCCAGCATTTT

V gene: TRBV28
D gene: TRBD2
clone size: -
J gene: TRBJ2-3
CDR3 protein: CASSPQGAGGTDTQYF
CDR3 DNA: TGTGCCAGCAGCCCGCAGGGTGCGGGGGGCACAGATACGCAGTATTTT

V gene: TRBV5-1
D gene: -
clone size: -
J gene: TRBJ2-5
CDR3 protein: CASREQVQETQYF
CDR3 DNA: TGCGCCAGCAGAGAACAGGTCCAAGAGACCCAGTACTTC

V gene: TRBV7-9
D gene: -
clone size: -
J gene: TRBJ1-2
CDR3 protein: CASSLDYYGYTF
CDR3 DNA: TGTGCCAGCAGCTTAGACTACTATGGCTACACCTTC

V gene: TRBV28
D gene: TRBD2
clone size: -
J gene: TRBJ2-4
CDR3 protein: CASSFKGVLAGGPQYF
CDR3 DNA: TGTGCCAGCAGTTTCAAAGGGGTACTAGCGGGGGGCCCCCAGTACTTC

V gene: TRBV7-3
D gene: TRBD1
clone size: -
J gene: TRBJ2-3
CDR3 protein: CASSSGQGEDTQYF
CDR3 DNA: TGTGCCAGCAGCTCAGGACAGGGGGAGGATACGCAGTATTTT

V gene: TRBV5-1
D gene: -
clone size: -
J gene: TRBJ1-2
CDR3 protein: CASSFGTERIYGYTF
CDR3 DNA: TGCGCCAGCAGCTTTGGGACTGAAAGGATCTATGGCTACACCTTC

V gene: TRBV7-3
D gene: -
clone size: -
J gene: TRBJ2-3
CDR3 protein: CASSGGLRTDTQYF
CDR3 DNA: TGTGCCAGCAGCGGGGGCTTACGCACAGATACGCAGTATTTT

V gene: TRBV6-5
D gene: TRBD1
clone size: -
J gene: TRBJ1-1
CDR3 protein: CASRGAGTGNTEAFF
CDR3 DNA: TGTGCCAGCAGGGGGGCCGGGACAGGGAATACTGAAGCTTTCTTT

V gene: TRBV5-4
D gene: -
clone size: once
J gene: TRBJ1-6
CDR3 protein: CASSSSPGKSNSPLHF
CDR3 DNA: TGTGCCAGCAGCTCCTCTCCAGGGAAAAGTAATTCACCCCTCCACTTT

V gene: TRBV5-1
D gene: -
clone size: -
J gene: TRBJ1-1
CDR3 protein: CASSLTGMLEAFF
CDR3 DNA: TGCGCCAGCAGCTTGACAGGGATGCTAGAAGCTTTCTTT

V gene: TRBV14
D gene: TRBD1
clone size: -
J gene: TRBJ2-1
CDR3 protein: CASSQISKDRRKPSYNEQFF
CDR3 DNA: TGTGCCAGCAGCCAGATTTCTAAGGACAGGCGGAAACCCTCCTACAATGAGCAGTTCTTC

V gene: TRBV5-1
D gene: -
clone size: -
J gene: TRBJ2-3
CDR3 protein: CASSEDQLDTQYF
CDR3 DNA: TGCGCCAGCAGCGAGGATCAGCTGGATACGCAGTATTTT

V gene: TRBV19
D gene: -
clone size: -
J gene: TRBJ2-7
CDR3 protein: CATSGERTYEQYF
CDR3 DNA: TGTGCCACCTCGGGGGAGAGAACCTACGAGCAGTACTTC

V gene: TRBV5-4
D gene: TRBD1
clone size: once
J gene: TRBJ1-2
CDR3 protein: CASSQASDRVTYGYTF
CDR3 DNA: TGTGCCAGCAGCCAAGCCTCGGACAGGGTGACCTATGGCTACACCTTC

V gene: TRBV24-1
D gene: TRBD1
clone size: -
J gene: TRBJ1-5
CDR3 protein: CATSDSRQGPLHQPQHF
CDR3 DNA: TGTGCCACCAGTGATTCCCGACAGGGGCCGTTGCATCAGCCCCAGCATTTT

V gene: TRBV30
D gene: -
clone size: -
J gene: TRBJ2-2
CDR3 protein: CAWSGKGTRRGTGELFF
CDR3 DNA: TGTGCCTGGAGTGGCAAAGGGACTCGCCGTGGGACCGGGGAGCTGTTTTTT